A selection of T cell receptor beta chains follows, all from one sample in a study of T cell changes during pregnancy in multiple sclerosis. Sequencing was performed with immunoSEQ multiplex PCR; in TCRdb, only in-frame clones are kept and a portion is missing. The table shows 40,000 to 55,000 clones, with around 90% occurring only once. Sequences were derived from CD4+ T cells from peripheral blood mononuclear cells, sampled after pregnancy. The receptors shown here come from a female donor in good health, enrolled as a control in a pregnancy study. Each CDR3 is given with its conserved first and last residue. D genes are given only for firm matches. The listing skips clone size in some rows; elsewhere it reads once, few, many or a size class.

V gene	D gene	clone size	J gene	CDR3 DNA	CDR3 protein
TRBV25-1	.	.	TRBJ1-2	TGTGCCAGCAGTGTATCCCGCTATGGCTACACCTTC	CASSVSRYGYTF
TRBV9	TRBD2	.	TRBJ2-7	TGTGCCAGCAGCCCCGGACTAGCGGGAGTCCCCTACGAGCAGTACTTC	CASSPGLAGVPYEQYF
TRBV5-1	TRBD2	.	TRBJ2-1	TGCGCCAGCAGCTTGCTTCCCGGGACTAGCCATGAGCAGTTCTTC	CASSLLPGTSHEQFF
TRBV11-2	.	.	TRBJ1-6	TGTGCCAGCAGCTTAGAACGGGGGGCTCATTCACCCCTCCACTTT	CASSLERGAHSPLHF
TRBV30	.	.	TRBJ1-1	TGTGCCTGGAGTGTACGGGAGGGCACTGAAGCTTTCTTT	CAWSVREGTEAFF
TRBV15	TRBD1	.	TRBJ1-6	TGTGCCACCAGCATGGGGACAGGGGGCAGTTCACCCCTCCACTTT	CATSMGTGGSSPLHF
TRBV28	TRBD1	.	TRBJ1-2	TGTGCCAGCGGGCCGGGACAGGGGAGAAACTATGGCTACACCTTC	CASGPGQGRNYGYTF
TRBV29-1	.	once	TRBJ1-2	TGCAGCGTTGAAGATAAGCCACCCTGGGGCTACACCTTC	CSVEDKPPWGYTF
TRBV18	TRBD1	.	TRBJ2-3	TGTGCCAGCTCACCGCTTAATGGACAGGGGGCTTTAGATACGCAGTATTTT	CASSPLNGQGALDTQYF
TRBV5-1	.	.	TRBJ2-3	TGCGCCACCGGGGCGGGACGCGGCAGCACAGATACGCAGTATTTT	CATGAGRGSTDTQYF
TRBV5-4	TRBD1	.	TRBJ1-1	TGTGCCAGCAGCCGGGACAGGGCGAACACTGAAGCTTTCTTT	CASSRDRANTEAFF
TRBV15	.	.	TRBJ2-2	TGTGCCACCAGCAGAGTATACGGGAGAAAGGCCGGGGAGCTGTTTTTT	CATSRVYGRKAGELFF
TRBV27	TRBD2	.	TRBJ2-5	TGTGCCAGCGGAACTAGCGCAGAAGAGACCCAGTACTTC	CASGTSAEETQYF
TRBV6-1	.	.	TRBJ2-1	TGTGCCAGCAGGGATAATCTAGCGCGGCCGCAGTTCTTC	CASRDNLARPQFF
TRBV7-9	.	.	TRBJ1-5	TGTGCCAGCAGTCCACCCGGGTTCTCTCAGCCCCAGCATTTT	CASSPPGFSQPQHF
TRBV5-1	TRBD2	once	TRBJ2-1	TGCGCCAGCAGCTTTGACGGACTAGCGGGAAGTGAGCAGTTCTTC	CASSFDGLAGSEQFF
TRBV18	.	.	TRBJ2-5	TGTGCCAGCTCACCGGTCCAAATGAGCCTCCAAGAGACCCAGTACTTC	CASSPVQMSLQETQYF
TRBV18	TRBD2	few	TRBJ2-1	TGTGCCAGCTCACCACTCCCTAGCGGGGGTTCCTACAATGAGCAGTTCTTC	CASSPLPSGGSYNEQFF
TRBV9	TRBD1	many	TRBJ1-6	TGTGCCAGCAGCCCTGGGACAGTCCGGTCACCCCTCCACTTT	CASSPGTVRSPLHF
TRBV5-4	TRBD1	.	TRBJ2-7	TGTGCCAGCAGCTTGGAACAGGGGGCGGGATACGAGCAGTACTTC	CASSLEQGAGYEQYF
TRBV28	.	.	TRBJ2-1	TGTGCCACCACGACAGGCAATGAGCAGTTCTTC	CATTTGNEQFF
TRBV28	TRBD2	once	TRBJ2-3	TGTGCCAGCAGTGATCGGGGGGGCGGCACAGATACGCAGTATTTT	CASSDRGGGTDTQYF
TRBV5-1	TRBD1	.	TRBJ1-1	TGCGCCAGTAGCACAGGACAGGGGTGGACTGAAGCTTTCTTT	CASSTGQGWTEAFF
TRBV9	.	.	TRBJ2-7	TGTGCCAGCAGCGCCTATCAGGGGTTGTCTAGCGAGCAGTACTTC	CASSAYQGLSSEQYF
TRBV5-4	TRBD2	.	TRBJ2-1	TGTGCCAGCAGCTTGGGGACTAGCAGCTACAATGAGCAGTTCTTC	CASSLGTSSYNEQFF
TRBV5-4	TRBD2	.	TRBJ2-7	TGTGCCAGCAGCTTGTTTAGCGGCGGGAGGCCATACGAGCAGTACTTC	CASSLFSGGRPYEQYF
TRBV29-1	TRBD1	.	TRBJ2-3	TGCAGCGTTGAAGATTTGGACAGGGCGAGCACAGATACGCAGTATTTT	CSVEDLDRASTDTQYF
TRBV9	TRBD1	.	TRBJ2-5	TGTGCCAGCAGCGTAACAGGGGGCTCGGAGACCCAGTACTTC	CASSVTGGSETQYF
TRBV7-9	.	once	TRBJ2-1	TGTGCCAGCAGCTCCCGGGGGACCTACAATGAGCAGTTCTTC	CASSSRGTYNEQFF
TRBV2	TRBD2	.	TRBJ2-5	TGTGCCAGCAGTGTCGAGAGGTCTAGCGGGAGCGGGGAGACCCAGTACTTC	CASSVERSSGSGETQYF
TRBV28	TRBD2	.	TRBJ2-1	TGTGCCAGCAGCCTGACTAGCGGGCCCAACAATGAGCAGTTCTTC	CASSLTSGPNNEQFF
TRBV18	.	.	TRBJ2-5	TGTGCCAGCTCACTCCGGGACACCCAAGAGACCCAGTACTTC	CASSLRDTQETQYF
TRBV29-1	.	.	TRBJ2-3	TGCAGCGTTGGGTTTTTGTCTAGCAGGAGCACAGATACGCAGTATTTT	CSVGFLSSRSTDTQYF
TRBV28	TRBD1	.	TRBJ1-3	TGTGCCAGCAGTCATACAGGGGGGAGAAACACCATATATTTT	CASSHTGGRNTIYF
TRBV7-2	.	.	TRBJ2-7	TGTGCCAGCAGCTTAATACAAACCTACGAGCAGTACTTC	CASSLIQTYEQYF
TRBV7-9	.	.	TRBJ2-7	TGTGCCAGCAGCCCTCATCGACTAGTCGCGGGCGAGCAGTACTTC	CASSPHRLVAGEQYF
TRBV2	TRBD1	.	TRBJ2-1	TGTGCCAGCAGTGACTCGGCCAGGGGGAATGAGCAGTTCTTC	CASSDSARGNEQFF
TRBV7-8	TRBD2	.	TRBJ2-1	TGTGCCAGCAGCGTCCGACTAGCGGCTATCTACAATGAGCAGTTCTTC	CASSVRLAAIYNEQFF
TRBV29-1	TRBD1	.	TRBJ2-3	TGCAGCGTTGAAGACCCGGGACAGGGGGCCTACTCTAGCACAGATACGCAGTATTTT	CSVEDPGQGAYSSTDTQYF
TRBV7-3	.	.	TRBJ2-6	TGTGCCAGCAGCCCAGGGGGGTCTGGGGCCAACGTCCTGACTTTC	CASSPGGSGANVLTF
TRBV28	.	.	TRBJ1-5	TGTGCCAGCCGCCAGGGGTTGAATCAGCCCCAGCATTTT	CASRQGLNQPQHF
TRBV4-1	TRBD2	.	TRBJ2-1	TGCGCCAGCAGCCAGCTAGCGGGAGTTCACAATGAGCAGTTCTTC	CASSQLAGVHNEQFF
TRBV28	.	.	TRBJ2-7	TGTGCCAGCAGTTCCCGGACGGGGGTCTCCTACGAGCAGTACTTC	CASSSRTGVSYEQYF
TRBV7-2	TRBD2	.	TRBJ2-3	TGTGCCAGCAGCTCGCGACTAGCTGGAAGCACAGATACGCAGTATTTT	CASSSRLAGSTDTQYF
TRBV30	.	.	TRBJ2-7	TGTGCCTGGAGTGTACTTAACAGGGCCTACGAGCAGTACTTC	CAWSVLNRAYEQYF
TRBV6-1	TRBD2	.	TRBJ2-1	TGTGCCAGCAGACTAGCGGGGGCCTCCAATGAGCAGTTCTTC	CASRLAGASNEQFF
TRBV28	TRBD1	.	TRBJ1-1	TGTGCCAGCAGCCCCGGGACAGGGATTACTGAAGCTTTCTTT	CASSPGTGITEAFF
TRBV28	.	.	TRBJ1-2	TGTGCCAGCAATCCGGAGGAACAGGGTGGGGGCTACACCTTC	CASNPEEQGGGYTF
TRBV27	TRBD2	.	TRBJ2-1	TGTGCCAGCAGTTTATTCGGGGGAGGGCCGGTCAATGAGCAGTTCTTC	CASSLFGGGPVNEQFF
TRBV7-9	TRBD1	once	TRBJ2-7	TGTGCCAGCAGCCCGGGACAGGGAGTCTACGAGCAGTACTTC	CASSPGQGVYEQYF
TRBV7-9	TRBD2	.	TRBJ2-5	TGTGCCAGCAGTTCGACTAGCGGGGCACAAGAGACCCAGTACTTC	CASSSTSGAQETQYF
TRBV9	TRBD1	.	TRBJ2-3	TGTGCCAGCAGCGTAGCAACAGGGGCTAGCACAGATACGCAGTATTTT	CASSVATGASTDTQYF
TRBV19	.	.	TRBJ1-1	TGTGCCAGTAGGCAGAATGCAGTGCCTTCCAAAGCTTTCTTT	CASRQNAVPSKAFF